The clone carrying this T cell receptor (beta chain) was found once. The antigen is unknown. The table came from immunoSEQ multiplex PCR; TCRdb's copy has only in-frame clones and leaves some out. The data show fewer than 30,000 clones, roughly 65% seen once. The entry originates in a study of cytotoxic CD8 clonotypes in ibrutinib-treated CLL. Turning to the study itself: In all, under twelve patients were relapsed/refractory, about 15 were treatment-naive and 17 were IGHV unmutated. The authors obtained response samples at a median of about eleven months of treatment, range 6 to 36.

Study-wide points: Baseline-level clonality went beyond age-matched healthy donors and moved in step with circulating CD8+ T-cell counts. Clonality grew at ibrutinib response; at progression, it decreased back toward baseline.

This clonotype originated in a human donor with chronic lymphocytic leukemia. Sequencing used PBMCs, obtained after 24 months of ibrutinib treatment.

CDR3 nucleotides: TGCGCCAGCAGCTTATCGGGTATGGGCGAGCAGTACTTC. It specifies CASSLSGMGEQYF. The chain is built from TRBV5-1 and TRBJ2-7, with unresolved D. This CDR3 comprises 13 residues. Trimming took off 2 bases at V and 6 bases at J, with 12 bases between the two ends. The V gene's germline CDR1 is SGHRS and CDR2 YFSETQ.